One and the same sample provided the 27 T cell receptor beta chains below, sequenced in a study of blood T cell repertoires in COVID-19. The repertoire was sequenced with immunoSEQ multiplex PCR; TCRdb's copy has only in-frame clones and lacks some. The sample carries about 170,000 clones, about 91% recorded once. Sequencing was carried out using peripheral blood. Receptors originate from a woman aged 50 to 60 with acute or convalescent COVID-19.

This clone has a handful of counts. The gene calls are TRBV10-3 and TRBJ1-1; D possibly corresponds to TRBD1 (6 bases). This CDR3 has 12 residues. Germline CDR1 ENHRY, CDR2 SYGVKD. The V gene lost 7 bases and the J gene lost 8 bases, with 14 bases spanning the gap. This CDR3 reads CAITVGRGEAFF. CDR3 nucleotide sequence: TGTGCCATCACCGTAGGTAGGGGGGAAGCTTTCTTT.

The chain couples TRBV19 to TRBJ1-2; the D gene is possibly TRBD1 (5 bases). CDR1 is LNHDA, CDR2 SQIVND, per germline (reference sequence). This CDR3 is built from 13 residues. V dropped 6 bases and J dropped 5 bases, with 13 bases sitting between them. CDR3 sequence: CASSRGLQYGYTF. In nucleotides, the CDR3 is TGTGCCAGTAGCCGGGGACTGCAGTATGGCTACACCTTC.

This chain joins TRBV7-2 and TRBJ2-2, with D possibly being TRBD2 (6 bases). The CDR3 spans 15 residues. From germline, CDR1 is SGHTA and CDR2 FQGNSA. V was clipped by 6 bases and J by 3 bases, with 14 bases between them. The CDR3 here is CASRSRPGDTGELFF. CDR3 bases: TGTGCCAGCAGGAGCCGACCGGGGGACACCGGGGAGCTGTTTTTT.

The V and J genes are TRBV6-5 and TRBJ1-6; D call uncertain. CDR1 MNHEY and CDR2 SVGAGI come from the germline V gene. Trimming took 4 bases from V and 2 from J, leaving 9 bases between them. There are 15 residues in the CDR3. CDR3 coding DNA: TGTGCCAGCAGTTGGGGAGGGACCTATAATTCACCCCTCCACTTT. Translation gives CASSWGGTYNSPLHF.

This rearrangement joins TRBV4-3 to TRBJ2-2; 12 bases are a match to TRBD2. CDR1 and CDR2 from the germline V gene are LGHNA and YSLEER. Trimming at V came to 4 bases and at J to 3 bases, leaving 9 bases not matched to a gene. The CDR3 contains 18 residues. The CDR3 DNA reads TGCGCCAGCAGCCGGTCGACTAGCGGGGGTGCGGACACCGGGGAGCTGTTTTTT. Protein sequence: CASSRSTSGGADTGELFF.

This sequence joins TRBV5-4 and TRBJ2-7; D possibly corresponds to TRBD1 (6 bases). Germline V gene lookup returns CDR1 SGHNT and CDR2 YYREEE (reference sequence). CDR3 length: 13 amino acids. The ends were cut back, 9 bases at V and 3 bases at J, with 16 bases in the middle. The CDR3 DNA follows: TGTGCCACTCAGGGGACAAACGGCTACGAGCAGTACTTC. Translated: CATQGTNGYEQYF.

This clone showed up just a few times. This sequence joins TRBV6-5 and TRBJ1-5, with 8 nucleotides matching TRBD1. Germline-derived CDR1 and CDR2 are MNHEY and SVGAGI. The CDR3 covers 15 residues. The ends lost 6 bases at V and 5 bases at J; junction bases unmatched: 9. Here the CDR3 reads CASSRRDRSDQPQHF. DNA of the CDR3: TGTGCCAGCAGCCGACGGGACAGGAGTGATCAGCCCCAGCATTTT.

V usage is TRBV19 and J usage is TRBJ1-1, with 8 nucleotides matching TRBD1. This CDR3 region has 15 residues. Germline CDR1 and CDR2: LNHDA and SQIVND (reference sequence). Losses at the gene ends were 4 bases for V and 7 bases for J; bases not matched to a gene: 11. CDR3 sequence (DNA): TGTGCCAGTAGTACGCCAGACAGGGGACTTGTTGAAGCTTTCTTT. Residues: CASSTPDRGLVEAFF.

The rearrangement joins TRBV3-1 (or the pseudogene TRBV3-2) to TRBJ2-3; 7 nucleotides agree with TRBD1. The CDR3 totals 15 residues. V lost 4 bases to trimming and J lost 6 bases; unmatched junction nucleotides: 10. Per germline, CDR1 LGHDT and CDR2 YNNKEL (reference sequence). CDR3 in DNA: TGTGCCAGCAGCCCAAGGGACAGCGCTGGGGATACGCAGTATTTT. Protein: CASSPRDSAGDTQYF.

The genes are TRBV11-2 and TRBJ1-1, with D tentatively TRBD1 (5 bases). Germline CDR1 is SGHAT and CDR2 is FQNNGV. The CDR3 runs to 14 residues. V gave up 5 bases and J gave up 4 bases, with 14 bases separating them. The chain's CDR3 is CASSPPRGFTEAFF. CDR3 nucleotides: TGTGCCAGCAGCCCACCCCGGGGGTTCACTGAAGCTTTCTTT.

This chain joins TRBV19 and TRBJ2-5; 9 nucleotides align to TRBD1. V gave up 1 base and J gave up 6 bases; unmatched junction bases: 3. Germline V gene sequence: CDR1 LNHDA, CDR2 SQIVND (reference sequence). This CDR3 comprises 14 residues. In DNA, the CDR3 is TGTGCCAGTAGTATAGCCGGGACAGGGCAGACCCAGTACTTC. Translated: CASSIAGTGQTQYF.

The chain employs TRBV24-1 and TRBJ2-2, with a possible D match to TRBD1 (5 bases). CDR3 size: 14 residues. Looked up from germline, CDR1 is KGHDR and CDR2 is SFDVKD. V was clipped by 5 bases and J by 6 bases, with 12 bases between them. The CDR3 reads CATSVPGWPGELFF. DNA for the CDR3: TGTGCCACCAGTGTTCCAGGGTGGCCCGGGGAGCTGTTTTTT.

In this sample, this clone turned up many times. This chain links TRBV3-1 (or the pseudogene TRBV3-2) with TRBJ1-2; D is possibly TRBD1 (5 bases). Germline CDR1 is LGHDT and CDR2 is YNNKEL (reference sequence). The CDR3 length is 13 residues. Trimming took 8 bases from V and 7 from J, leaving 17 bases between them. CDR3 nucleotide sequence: TGTGCCAGCCCTCTTCCAGGGATAGGTGGCTACACCTTC. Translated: CASPLPGIGGYTF.

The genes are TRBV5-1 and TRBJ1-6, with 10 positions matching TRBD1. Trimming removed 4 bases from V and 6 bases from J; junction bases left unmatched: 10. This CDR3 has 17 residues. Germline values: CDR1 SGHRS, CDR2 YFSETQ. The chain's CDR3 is CASSPNSRQGANSPLHF. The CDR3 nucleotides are TGCGCCAGCAGCCCGAATTCTCGACAGGGGGCTAATTCACCCCTCCACTTT.

The CDR3 loop reads CASSPPGRGDTGELFF. As DNA, the CDR3 is TGTGCCAGCAGCCCCCCCGGACGGGGGGACACCGGGGAGCTGTTTTTT. The chain joins TRBV6-6 to TRBJ2-2; 7 nucleotides match TRBD2. This CDR3 has 16 residues. Germline-derived CDR1 and CDR2 are MNHNY and SVGAGI (reference sequence). Trimming at V came to 6 bases and at J to 3 bases, leaving 10 bases not matched to a gene.

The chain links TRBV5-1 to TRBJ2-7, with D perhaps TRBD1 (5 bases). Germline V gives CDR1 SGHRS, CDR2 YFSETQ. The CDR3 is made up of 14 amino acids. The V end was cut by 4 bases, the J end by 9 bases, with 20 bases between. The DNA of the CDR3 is TGCGCCAGCAGCCCCGGACACGGCGCTTTAGGGCAGTACTTC. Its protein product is CASSPGHGALGQYF.

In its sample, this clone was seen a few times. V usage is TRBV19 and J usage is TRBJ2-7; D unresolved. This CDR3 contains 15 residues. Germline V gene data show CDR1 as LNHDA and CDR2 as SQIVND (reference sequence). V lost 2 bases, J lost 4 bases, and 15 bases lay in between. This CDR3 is CASSISRQIYYEQYF. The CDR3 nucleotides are TGTGCCAGTAGTATAAGCAGGCAGATCTATTACGAGCAGTACTTC.

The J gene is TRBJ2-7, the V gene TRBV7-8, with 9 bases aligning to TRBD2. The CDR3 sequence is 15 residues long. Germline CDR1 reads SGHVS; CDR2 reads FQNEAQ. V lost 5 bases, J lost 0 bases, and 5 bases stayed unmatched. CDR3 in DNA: TGTGCCAGCAGCGCGGAACTAGCGGGCTCCTACGAGCAGTACTTC. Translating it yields CASSAELAGSYEQYF.

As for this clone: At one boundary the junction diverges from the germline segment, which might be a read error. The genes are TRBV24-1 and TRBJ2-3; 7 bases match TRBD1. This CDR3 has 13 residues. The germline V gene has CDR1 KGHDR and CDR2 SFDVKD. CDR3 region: CATSDLQGLYHHF. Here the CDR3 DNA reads TGTGCCACCAGTGACTTACAGGGGCTATATCATCATTTT.

In nucleotides, the CDR3 is TGTGCCAGCAGTTCGACAGCGGGAGTATTGAGGAATGAGCAGTTCTTC. Protein sequence: CASSSTAGVLRNEQFF. The chain is built from TRBV27 and TRBJ2-1; the match to TRBD2 covers 8 bases. J was trimmed by 7 bases and V by 4 bases; bases with no gene match: 12. Germline CDR1 reads MNHEY; CDR2 reads SMNVEV (reference sequence). The CDR3 contains 16 residues.

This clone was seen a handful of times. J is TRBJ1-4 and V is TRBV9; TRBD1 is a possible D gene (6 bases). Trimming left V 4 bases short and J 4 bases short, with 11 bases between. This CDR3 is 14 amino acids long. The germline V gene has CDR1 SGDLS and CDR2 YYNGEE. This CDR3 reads CASSPGQSNEKLFF. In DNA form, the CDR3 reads TGTGCCAGCAGCCCAGGACAGAGTAATGAAAAACTGTTTTTT.

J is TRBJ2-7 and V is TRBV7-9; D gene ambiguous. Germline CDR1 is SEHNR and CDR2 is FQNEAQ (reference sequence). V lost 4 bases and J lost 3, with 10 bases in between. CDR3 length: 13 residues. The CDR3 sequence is CASSSPLLYEQYF. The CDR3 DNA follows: TGTGCCAGCAGCTCCCCCCTCCTCTACGAGCAGTACTTC.

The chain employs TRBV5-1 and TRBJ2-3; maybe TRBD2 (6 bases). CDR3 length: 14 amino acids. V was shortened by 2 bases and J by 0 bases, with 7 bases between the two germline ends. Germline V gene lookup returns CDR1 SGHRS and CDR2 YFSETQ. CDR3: CASSLGGSTDTQYF. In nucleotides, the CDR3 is TGCGCCAGCAGCTTAGGAGGGAGCACAGATACGCAGTATTTT.

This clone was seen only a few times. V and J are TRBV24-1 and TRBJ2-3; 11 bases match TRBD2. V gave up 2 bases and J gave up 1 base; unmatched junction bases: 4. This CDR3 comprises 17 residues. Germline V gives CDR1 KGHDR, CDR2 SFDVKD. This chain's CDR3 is CATSDSLLAGGTDTQYF. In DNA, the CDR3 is TGTGCCACCAGTGATTCACTACTAGCGGGGGGCACAGATACGCAGTATTTT.

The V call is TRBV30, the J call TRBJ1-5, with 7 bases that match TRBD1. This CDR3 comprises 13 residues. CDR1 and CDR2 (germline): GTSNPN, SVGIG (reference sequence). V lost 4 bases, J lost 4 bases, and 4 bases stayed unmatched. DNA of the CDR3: TGTGCCTGGACGACAGGGCAGAATCAGCCCCAGCATTTT. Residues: CAWTTGQNQPQHF.

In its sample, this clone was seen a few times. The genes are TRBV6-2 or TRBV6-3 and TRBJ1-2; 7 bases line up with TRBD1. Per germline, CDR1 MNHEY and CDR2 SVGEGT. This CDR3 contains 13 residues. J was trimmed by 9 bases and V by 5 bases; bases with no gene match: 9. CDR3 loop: CASSTGTAYSYTF. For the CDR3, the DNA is TGTGCCAGCAGTACCGGGACAGCTTACAGCTACACCTTC.

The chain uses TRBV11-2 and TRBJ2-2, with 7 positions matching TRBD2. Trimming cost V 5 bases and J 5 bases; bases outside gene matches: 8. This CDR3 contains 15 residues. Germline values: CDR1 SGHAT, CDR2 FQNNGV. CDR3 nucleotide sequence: TGTGCCAGCAGCCTTGGGGGGACTAATACCGGGGAGCTGTTTTTT. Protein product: CASSLGGTNTGELFF.